Listed here are 30 T cell receptor beta chains from one sample, sequenced in a study of Graves' ophthalmopathy and Graves' hyperthyroidism. Amplification of TCR beta CDR3 regions used RNA transcripts. The first round was an RT-PCR with HTBI primers, and the second round was a multiplex PCR. One entry per CDR3 protein results from TCRdb running MiXCR on the multiplex PCR reads. The sample lists a few hundred thousand distinct CDR3 sequences; 39% were seen once. The sample was peripheral blood or thyroid tissue (not recorded which). These receptors originate from an adult man with Graves' hyperthyroidism.

The V gene is TRBV29-1, the J gene TRBJ2-3; TRBD2 agrees at 11 bases. The V gene end was trimmed by 8 bases and the J gene end by 3 bases; junction bases not matched to a gene: 10. Germline V CDR1 and CDR2: SQVTM, ANQGSEA. The CDR3 is 15 amino acids. The CDR3 sequence is CSLKATSGNTDTQYF. CDR3 in DNA: TGCAGCCTCAAAGCGACTAGCGGGAATACAGATACGCAGTATTTT.

This clonotype was picked up many times. This rearrangement joins TRBV7-2 to TRBJ2-7; no clear D gene. This CDR3 region has 15 residues. Trimming shortened V by 2 bases and J by 6 bases, and 17 bases separated the two germline ends. In germline, CDR1 is SGHTA, CDR2 FQGNSA. CDR3 in DNA: TGTGCCAGCAGCTTACTGGGTAGAGTTGGCAGCGAGCAGTACTTC. Its protein product is CASSLLGRVGSEQYF.

This clonotype was detected many times. The genes are TRBV12-3 or TRBV12-4 and TRBJ1-2, with 7 bases lining up with TRBD1. The CDR3 sequence is 14 residues long. Trimming removed 5 bases from V and 6 bases from J; junction bases left unmatched: 9. The CDR3 nucleotides read TGTGCCAGCAGTCCAGGGGGACAACGGGATGGCTACACCTTC. Its protein product is CASSPGGQRDGYTF.

This clonotype was picked up many times. The CDR3, as DNA: TGTGCCAGCAGCTTGGGTTGGGACGACTATGGCTACACCTTC. This encodes CASSLGWDDYGYTF. The J gene is TRBJ1-2, the V gene TRBV5-5; TRBD1 is a possible D gene (5 bases). Germline V gives CDR1 SGHKS, CDR2 YYEKEE (reference sequence). The CDR3 length is 14 residues. With 0 bases removed from V and 3 bases from J, the gap between germline ends came to 9 bases.

The chain links TRBV6-1 to TRBJ1-1; the match to TRBD1 covers 8 bases. Germline-derived CDR1 and CDR2 are MNHNS and SASEGT. The CDR3 is 14 amino acids. J lost 6 bases, V lost 3 bases, and 6 bases had no gene match. The CDR3 DNA sequence: TGTGCCAGCAGTGAGTTCAGGGGGCGGTCTGAAGCTTTCTTT. Its translation: CASSEFRGRSEAFF.

This clonotype was seen more than once but under ten times. The chain combines TRBV5-6 with TRBJ2-7; 8 bases align to TRBD1. Matching the DNA end better, TRBJ2-1 makes the J call doubtful. Germline V CDR1 and CDR2: SGHDT, YYEEEE. This CDR3 contains 14 residues. The CDR3 region has the DNA TGTGCCAGCAGCTTTGCGGACAGGGACGATGAGCAGTTCTTC. Its protein product is CASSFADRDDEQFF.

The chain carries TRBV4-2 and TRBJ1-4, with TRBD1 identical over 12 bases. CDR3 length: 17 amino acids. Germline V gene data show CDR1 as LGHNA and CDR2 as YNFKEQ. V was pared by 3 bases and J by 2 bases, with 4 bases of the junction left unmatched. CDR3 sequence: CASSHPGQGATNEKLFF. CDR3 DNA sequence: TGTGCCAGCAGCCACCCGGGACAGGGGGCGACTAATGAAAAACTGTTTTTT.

The rearrangement joins TRBV2 to TRBJ2-1; the D is unclear. Per germline, CDR1 SNHLY and CDR2 FYNNEI. The germline V and J ends were trimmed by 4 bases and 3 bases, with 7 bases remaining between them. The CDR3 totals 13 residues. CDR3 sequence (DNA): TGTGCCAGCAGTGTGGATAGCTACAATGAGCAGTTCTTC. It yields the protein CASSVDSYNEQFF.

The chain is built from TRBV9 and TRBJ1-1, with TRBD1 as a possible D gene (5 bases). The CDR3 contains 14 residues. V shed 6 bases and J shed 0 bases, with 12 bases lying between them. The germline gives CDR1 SGDLS, CDR2 YYNGEE. The CDR3 bases are TGTGCCAGCACCCAGGGACTCATGAACACTGAAGCTTTCTTT. Encoded protein: CASTQGLMNTEAFF.

The CDR3 region has the DNA TGCGCCAGCAGCCAAACAGAGATGGGGGGTGCCGGGGAGCTGTTTTTT. Amino acid sequence: CASSQTEMGGAGELFF. The chain carries TRBV4-1 and TRBJ2-2; a possible D gene is TRBD2 (6 bases). The CDR3 consists of 16 residues. Germline V CDR1 and CDR2: MGHRA, YSYEKL. The V end lost 2 bases, the J end lost 6 bases, and 16 bases lay between the germline ends.

The chain's CDR3 is CATSGTGNEKLFF. The CDR3, as DNA: TGTGCTACCTCCGGGACAGGGAACGAAAAACTGTTTTTT. This rearrangement joins TRBV24-1 to TRBJ1-4; 9 bases match TRBD1. CDR1 and CDR2 from the germline V gene are KGHDR and SFDVKD. CDR3 size: 13 residues.

J is TRBJ1-4 and V is TRBV25-1; 12 bases map to TRBD1. Germline trimming cut 6 bases from V and 2 bases from J; bases unmatched to any gene: 13. The germline CDR1 and CDR2 sequences are MGHDK and SYGVNS. The CDR3 consists of 19 residues. Written as DNA, the CDR3 is TGTGCCAGCAGCCGTCCCGGGACAGGGGGCGATGCGACTAATGAAAAACTGTTTTTT. Translation gives CASSRPGTGGDATNEKLFF.

There are many counts of this clonotype. The chain carries TRBV19 and TRBJ2-2; 14 bases line up with TRBD2. The CDR3 contains 18 residues. Germline CDR1 and CDR2: LNHDA and SQIVND (reference sequence). J was trimmed by 7 bases and V by 5 bases; bases with no gene match: 12. CDR3 sequence reads: CASSPNRLAGGLNGELFF. Here the CDR3 DNA reads TGTGCCAGTAGTCCGAACCGACTAGCGGGAGGGCTCAACGGGGAGCTGTTTTTT. The variable domain in full, with the rest retrieved from reference TRBV19 and TRBJ2-2, is DGGITQSPKYLFRKEGQNVTLSCEQNLNHDAMYWYRQDPGQGLRLIYYSQIVNDFQKGDIAEGYSVSREKKESFPLTVTSAQKNPTAFYLCASSPNRLAGGLNGELFFGEGSRLTVL.

V is TRBV20-1 and J is TRBJ1-6; maybe TRBD1 (5 bases). V lost 4 bases to trimming and J lost 9 bases, with 16 bases between them. This CDR3 spans 14 amino acids. Germline CDR1 and CDR2: DFQATT and SNEGSKA (reference sequence). CDR3 amino acids: CSATDGGGSSPLHF. CDR3 bases: TGCAGTGCTACGGACGGGGGAGGCAGTTCACCCCTCCACTTT.

The chain recombines TRBV20-1 with TRBJ2-7, with D unclear. The CDR3 is made up of 12 amino acids. CDR1 and CDR2 (germline): DFQATT, SNEGSKA (reference sequence). The germline V and J ends were trimmed by 1 base and 5 bases, with 9 bases remaining between them. The CDR3 nucleotides are TGCAGTGCTAGAGGGAGCCTCGACGAGCAGTACTTC. Translating gives CSARGSLDEQYF.

This clonotype came up a few times. The chain combines TRBV2 with TRBJ2-7; no clear D. This CDR3 is built from 15 residues. The V end lost 7 bases, the J end lost 2 bases, and 18 bases lay between the germline ends. Germline V gene data show CDR1 as SNHLY and CDR2 as FYNNEI. The CDR3 nucleotides are TGTGCCAGCAAGCCCCAGTTGTTAGGGACCTACGAGCAGTACTTC. Protein product: CASKPQLLGTYEQYF.

CDR3 protein: CASSLTRSSGANVLTF. The CDR3 DNA follows: TGTGCCAGCAGTTTAACTCGCAGCTCTGGGGCCAACGTCCTGACTTTC. The chain links TRBV28 to TRBJ2-6, with D hard to call. Between the trimmed V and J ends, which lost 2 bases and 0 bases, there was a span of 8 bases. This CDR3 region has 16 residues. Germline V CDR1 and CDR2: MDHEN, SYDVKM.

This clonotype was seen only a few times. The V call is TRBV6-5, the J call TRBJ2-7; D is ambiguous. Germline V gene data show CDR1 as MNHEY and CDR2 as SVGAGI. V lost 6 bases and J lost 3, with 6 bases in between. CDR3 length: 11 amino acids. The CDR3 sequence: CASRTYYEQYF. Here the CDR3 DNA reads TGTGCCAGCAGGACTTACTACGAGCAGTACTTC.

This clonotype came up many times. The chain links TRBV7-6 to TRBJ2-7; TRBD2 is a possible D gene (5 bases). Trimming removed 5 bases at V and 4 bases at J, with 15 bases between. This CDR3 is 14 amino acids long. The germline gives CDR1 SGHVS, CDR2 FNYEAQ. DNA of the CDR3: TGTGCCAGCAGCCCAAGACCGGCGGGTTACGAGCAGTACTTC. Its protein is CASSPRPAGYEQYF.

Notes on this clonotype: A single base separates this from a much larger clone, so it may be a read error. This chain uses TRBV15 with TRBJ1-4; D gene unclear. CDR1 and CDR2 (germline): LNHNV, YYDKDF (reference sequence). The CDR3 is made up of 12 amino acids. The CDR3 spells CATSSLNGKLFF. CDR3 bases: TGTGCCACCAGCAGCTTGAATGGAAAACTGTTTTTT.

Comment on this clonotype: A much larger clonotype is one base distant, so this may be a read error. The J gene is TRBJ1-1, the V gene TRBV12-3 or TRBV12-4; tentative D call: TRBD1 (6 bases). The CDR3 sequence is 14 residues long. With 3 bases removed from V and 4 bases from J, the gap between germline ends came to 12 bases. CDR3 residues: CASSLDSASTEAFF. The CDR3 DNA reads as TGTGCCAGCAGTTTGGACAGCGCCAGCACTGAAGCTTTCTTT.

The chain joins TRBV19 to TRBJ1-5; a weak D match, TRBD1 (6 bases). The CDR3 spans 14 residues. Per germline, CDR1 LNHDA and CDR2 SQIVND (reference sequence). V was clipped by 6 bases and J by 11 bases, with 20 bases between them. Written as DNA, the CDR3 is TGTGCCAGTAGGCTAGCGGGAGCAGGGGAGACCCAGCATTTT. It codes for CASRLAGAGETQHF.

V and J are TRBV12-3 or TRBV12-4 and TRBJ2-7; the D is unclear. Deletions cut 6 bases from V and 3 bases from J, with 15 bases between. The CDR3 has 14 amino acids. In nucleotides, the CDR3 is TGTGCCAGCAGCCGCACGGGCCGGGTCTACGAGCAGTACTTC. Translation: CASSRTGRVYEQYF.

This clonotype came up many times. The chain has TRBV28 and TRBJ1-1; a weak D match, TRBD1 (6 bases). Germline values: CDR1 MDHEN, CDR2 SYDVKM. There are 15 residues in the CDR3. V was shortened by 2 bases and J by 1 base, with 11 bases between the two germline ends. In DNA, the CDR3 is TGTGCCAGCAGTTTACGCGAGACAGGGAACACTGAAGCTTTCTTT. It encodes CASSLRETGNTEAFF.

This clonotype was counted a single time. The chain carries TRBV25-1 and TRBJ2-5; 10 nucleotides align to TRBD1. V lost 8 bases to trimming and J lost 3 bases; unmatched junction nucleotides: 3. Germline V gives CDR1 MGHDK, CDR2 SYGVNS. The CDR3 totals 13 residues. This chain's CDR3 is CASGTGEEETQYF. The CDR3 DNA sequence: TGTGCCAGCGGGACAGGGGAGGAAGAGACCCAGTACTTC.

Note on this clonotype: This clone may be a read error of a much larger clone one base away. The chain is built from TRBV25-1 and TRBJ2-5, with 8 positions matching TRBD1. Germline-derived CDR1 and CDR2 are MGHDK and SYGVNS. The CDR3 sequence is 12 residues long. Unmatched junction bases numbered 4, after V lost 8 bases and J lost 5 bases. The CDR3 DNA follows: TGTGCCAGCGCGACAGGGGTGGAGACCCAGTACTTC. It codes for CASATGVETQYF.

The gene calls are TRBV20-1 and TRBJ2-5; D possibly corresponds to TRBD2 (5 bases). The J call may not be correct, given that the DNA end is closer to TRBJ2-1. This CDR3 is built from 16 residues. CDR1 is DFQATT, CDR2 SNEGSKA, per germline (reference sequence). The CDR3 is CSARKVGGYSYNEQFF. DNA for the CDR3: TGCAGTGCTAGAAAGGTAGGAGGTTACTCCTACAATGAGCAGTTCTTC.

The chain carries TRBV7-9 and TRBJ2-7; D may be TRBD1 (5 bases). Trimming removed 5 bases at V and 5 bases at J, with 22 bases between. The CDR3 has 16 amino acids. Germline CDR1 reads SEHNR; CDR2 reads FQNEAQ (reference sequence). The CDR3 DNA sequence: TGTGCCAGCAGCCAGACGACAGCTTTCGCAGGTGACGAGCAGTACTTC. This encodes CASSQTTAFAGDEQYF.

This clonotype has at least ten counts. The CDR3 nucleotides read TGCAGCGTTGATAACAGGGTCTATGGCTACACCTTC. Its protein is CSVDNRVYGYTF. The chain employs TRBV29-1 and TRBJ1-2; perhaps TRBD1 as D (6 bases). CDR1 SQVTM and CDR2 ANQGSEA come from the germline V gene. This CDR3 is built from 12 residues. The germline V and J ends were trimmed by 3 bases and 4 bases, with 9 bases remaining between them.

Worth noting for this clonotype: A much larger clone sits a single nucleotide away, making a read error possible. The CDR3 does not end in the conserved phenylalanine or tryptophan, so this is likely a read error. The genes are TRBV15 and TRBJ1-1; 10 bases align to TRBD1. V lost 1 base to trimming and J lost 2 bases; unmatched junction nucleotides: 4. Germline lookup yields CDR1 LNHNV and CDR2 YYDKDF (reference sequence). CDR3 length: 16 amino acids. CDR3 sequence (DNA): TGTGCCACCAGCAGAGGGACAGGGGGATTCAACACTGAAGCTTTCCTT. It specifies CATSRGTGGFNTEAFL.